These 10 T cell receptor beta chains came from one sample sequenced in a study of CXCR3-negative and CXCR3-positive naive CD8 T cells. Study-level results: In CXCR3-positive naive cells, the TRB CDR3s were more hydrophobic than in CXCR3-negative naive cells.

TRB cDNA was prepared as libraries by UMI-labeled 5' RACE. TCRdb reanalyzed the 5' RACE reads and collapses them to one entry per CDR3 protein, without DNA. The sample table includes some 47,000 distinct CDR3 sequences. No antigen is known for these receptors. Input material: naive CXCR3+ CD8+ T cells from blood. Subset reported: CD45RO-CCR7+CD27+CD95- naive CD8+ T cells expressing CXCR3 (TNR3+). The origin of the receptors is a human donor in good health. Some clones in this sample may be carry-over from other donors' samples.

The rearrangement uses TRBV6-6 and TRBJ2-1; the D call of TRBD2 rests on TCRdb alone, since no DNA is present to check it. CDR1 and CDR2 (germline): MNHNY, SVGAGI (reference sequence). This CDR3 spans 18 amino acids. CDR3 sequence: CASSNDNGLAGAYNEQFF.

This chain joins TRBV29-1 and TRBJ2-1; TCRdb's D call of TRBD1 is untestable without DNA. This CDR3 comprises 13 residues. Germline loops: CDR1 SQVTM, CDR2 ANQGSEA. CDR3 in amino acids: CSVDLWGYNEQFF.

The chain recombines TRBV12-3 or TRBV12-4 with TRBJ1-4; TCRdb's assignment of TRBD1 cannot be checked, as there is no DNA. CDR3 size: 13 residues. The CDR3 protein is CASQGQDNEKLFF.

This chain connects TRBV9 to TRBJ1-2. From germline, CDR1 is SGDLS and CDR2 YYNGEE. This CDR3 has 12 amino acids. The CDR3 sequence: CASSVGGYGYTF.

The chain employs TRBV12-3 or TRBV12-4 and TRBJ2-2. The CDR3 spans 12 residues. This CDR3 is CASSQITGELFF.

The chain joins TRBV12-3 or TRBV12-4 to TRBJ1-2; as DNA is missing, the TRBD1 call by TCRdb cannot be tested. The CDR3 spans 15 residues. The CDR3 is CASSLGVRGNYGYTF.

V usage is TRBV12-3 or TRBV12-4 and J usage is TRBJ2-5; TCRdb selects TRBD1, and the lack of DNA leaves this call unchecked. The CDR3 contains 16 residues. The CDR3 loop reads CASSLRPGQGKETQYF.

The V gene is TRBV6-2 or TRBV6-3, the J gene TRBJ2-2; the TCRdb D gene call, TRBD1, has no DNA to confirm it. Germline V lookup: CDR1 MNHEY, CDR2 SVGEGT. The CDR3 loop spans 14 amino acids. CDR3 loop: CASSYGGLTGELFF.

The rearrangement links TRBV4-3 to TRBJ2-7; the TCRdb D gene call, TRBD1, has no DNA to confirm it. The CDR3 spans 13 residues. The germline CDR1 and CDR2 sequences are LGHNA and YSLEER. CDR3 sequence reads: CASSQLPRYEQYF.

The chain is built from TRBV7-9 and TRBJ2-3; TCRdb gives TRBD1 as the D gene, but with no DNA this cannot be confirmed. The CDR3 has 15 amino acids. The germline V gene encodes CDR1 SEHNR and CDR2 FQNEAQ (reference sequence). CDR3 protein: CASSDRGNFSDAQYF.